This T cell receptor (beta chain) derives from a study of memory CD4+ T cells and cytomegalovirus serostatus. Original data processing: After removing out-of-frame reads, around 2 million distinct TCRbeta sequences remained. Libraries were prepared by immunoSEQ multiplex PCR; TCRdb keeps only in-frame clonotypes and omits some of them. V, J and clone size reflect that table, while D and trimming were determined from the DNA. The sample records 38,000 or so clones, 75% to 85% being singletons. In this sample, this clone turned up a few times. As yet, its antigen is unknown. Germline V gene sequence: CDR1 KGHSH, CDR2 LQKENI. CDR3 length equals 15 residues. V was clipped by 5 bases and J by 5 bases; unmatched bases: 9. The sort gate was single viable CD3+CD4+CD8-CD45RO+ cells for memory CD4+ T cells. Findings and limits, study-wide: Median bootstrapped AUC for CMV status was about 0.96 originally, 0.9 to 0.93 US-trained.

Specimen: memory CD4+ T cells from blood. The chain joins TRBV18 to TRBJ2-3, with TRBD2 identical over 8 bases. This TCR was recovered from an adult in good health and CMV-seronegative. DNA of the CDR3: TGTGCCAGCTCAGACACTCGGGGGGGCAGAGATACGCAGTATTTT. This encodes CASSDTRGGRDTQYF. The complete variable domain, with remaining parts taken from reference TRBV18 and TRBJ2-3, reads NAGVMQNPRHLVRRRGQEARLRCSPMKGHSHVYWYRQLPEEGLKFMVYLQKENIIDESGMPKERFSAEFPKEGPSILRIQQVVRGDSAAYFCASSDTRGGRDTQYFGPGTRLTVL.